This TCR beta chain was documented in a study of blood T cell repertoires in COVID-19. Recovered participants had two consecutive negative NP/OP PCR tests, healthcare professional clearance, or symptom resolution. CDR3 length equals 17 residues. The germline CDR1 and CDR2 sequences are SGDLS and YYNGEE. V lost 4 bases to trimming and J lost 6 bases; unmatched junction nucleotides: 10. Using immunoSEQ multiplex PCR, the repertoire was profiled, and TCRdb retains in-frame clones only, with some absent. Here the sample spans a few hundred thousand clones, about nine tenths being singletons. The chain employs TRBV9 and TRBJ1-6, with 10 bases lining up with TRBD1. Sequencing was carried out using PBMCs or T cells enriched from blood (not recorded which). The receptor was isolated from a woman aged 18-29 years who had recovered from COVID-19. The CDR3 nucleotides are TGTGCCAGCAGCACACGGACAGGGGGGGCCTCTAATTCACCCCTCCACTTT. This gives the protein CASSTRTGGASNSPLHF.